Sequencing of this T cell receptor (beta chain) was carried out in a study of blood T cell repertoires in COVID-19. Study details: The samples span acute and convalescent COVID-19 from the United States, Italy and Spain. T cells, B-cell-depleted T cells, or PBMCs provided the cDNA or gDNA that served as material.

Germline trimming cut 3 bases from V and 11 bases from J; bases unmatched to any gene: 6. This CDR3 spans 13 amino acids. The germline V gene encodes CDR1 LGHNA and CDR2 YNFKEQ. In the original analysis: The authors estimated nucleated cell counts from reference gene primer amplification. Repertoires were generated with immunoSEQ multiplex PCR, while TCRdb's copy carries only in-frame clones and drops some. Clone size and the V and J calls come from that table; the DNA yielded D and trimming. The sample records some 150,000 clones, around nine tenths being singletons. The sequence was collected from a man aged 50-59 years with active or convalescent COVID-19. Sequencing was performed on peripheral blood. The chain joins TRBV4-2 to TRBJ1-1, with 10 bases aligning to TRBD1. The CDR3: CASSQAGTGVAFF. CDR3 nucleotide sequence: TGTGCCAGCAGCCAGGCCGGGACAGGGGTCGCTTTCTTT.